The subject of this entry is one T cell receptor beta chain. The sample comes from a study of blood T cell repertoires in COVID-19. Study-level background: Whether acute or convalescent, the COVID-19 samples came from the United States, Italy and Spain. In each case, the material was cDNA or gDNA derived from T cells, B-cell-depleted T cells, or PBMCs.

Method: immunoSEQ multiplex PCR; TCRdb's copy keeps in-frame clones and lacks some. This table holds under 150,000 clones, around three quarters found once. The junction had 3 bases not matched to a gene; V was cut back by 5 bases and J by 6 bases. Looked up from germline, CDR1 is SEHNR and CDR2 is FQNEAQ (reference sequence). CDR3 length: 13 residues. The sequenced material came from peripheral blood. The V and J genes are TRBV7-9 and TRBJ2-3; TRBD1 agrees at 9 bases. This receptor was taken from a human donor in a cohort sampled during active COVID-19. The CDR3 sequence: CASSRTGDDTQYF. DNA for the CDR3: TGTGCCAGCAGCCGGACAGGGGATGATACGCAGTATTTT.